Shown below are 21 T cell receptor beta chains from a single sample sequenced in a study of vaccination and CD4 T cells after COVID-19. For these receptors, no antigen is known. Treatment in this sample: roughly 10-day PBMC culture with coronavirus spike peptide pools or control peptides (ViraFEST assay). Sequencing of cultured CD4+ T cell DNA used the Oncomine TCR Beta short-read assay. TCRdb re-analysed the PCR reads in MiXCR, keeping a single row per CDR3 protein. The profile shows more than 10,000 distinct CDR3 sequences, 40% to 50% of them singletons. The sequencing sample was made of CD4+ T cells from blood, cultured in vitro. Every receptor here comes from a human donor who had recovered from COVID-19.

This clonotype was detected once. The chain uses TRBV7-3 and TRBJ1-1; D is ambiguous. Germline lookup yields CDR1 SGHTA and CDR2 FQGTGA. V dropped 2 bases and J dropped 5 bases, with 9 bases sitting between them. The CDR3 loop spans 13 amino acids. CDR3 loop: CASSLGGDTEAFF. The CDR3 DNA follows: TGTGCCAGCAGCTTAGGTGGGGATACTGAAGCTTTCTTT.

This clonotype was detected a few times. The CDR3 nucleotides are TGTGCCAGCAGGACAGGGGGCAGTGGGGCCAACGTCCTGACTTTC. It translates to CASRTGGSGANVLTF. V gene TRBV6-1 combines with J gene TRBJ2-6, with TRBD1 matching over 10 bases. Germline values: CDR1 MNHNS, CDR2 SASEGT. The CDR3 is made up of 15 amino acids. After removal of 6 bases from V and 3 bases from J, the junction contained 2 bases not matched to a gene.

V usage is TRBV4-3 and J usage is TRBJ2-3; D is ambiguous. Germline assignment: CDR1 LGHNA and CDR2 YSLEER. This CDR3 is 15 amino acids long. Trimming left V 1 base short and J 1 base short, with 9 bases between. The CDR3 loop reads CASSQASRGTDTQYF. The CDR3 DNA follows: TGCGCCAGCAGCCAAGCTAGTAGGGGCACAGATACGCAGTATTTT.

About this clonotype itself: One end of the junction fails to match germline, which may point to a read error. The chain combines TRBV27 with TRBJ1-5; D uncertain. CDR1 MNHEY and CDR2 SMNVEV come from the germline V gene (reference sequence). The CDR3 loop spans 14 amino acids. This chain's CDR3 is CASSSTLLNQLQHF. The CDR3 DNA sequence: TGTGCCAGCAGTTCGACACTGCTCAATCAGCTCCAGCATTTT.

A few counts support this clonotype. The chain employs TRBV20-1 and TRBJ2-1, with no clear D. The CDR3 has 10 amino acids. V dropped 5 bases and J dropped 5 bases, with 4 bases sitting between them. CDR1 is DFQATT and CDR2 is SNEGSKA in the germline V gene (reference sequence). CDR3: CSAENNEQFF. The CDR3, as DNA: TGCAGTGCTGAGAACAATGAGCAGTTCTTC.

In this sample, this clonotype turned up a few times. V and J are TRBV19 and TRBJ1-5, with D uncertain. Germline CDR1 reads LNHDA; CDR2 reads SQIVND (reference sequence). This CDR3 contains 13 residues. V lost 5 bases to trimming and J lost 6 bases, with 11 bases between them. The CDR3, as DNA: TGTGCCAGTAGTGACGGCCCGTTTCAGCCCCAGCATTTT. It codes for CASSDGPFQPQHF.

This clonotype was recorded once. The chain joins TRBV12-3 or TRBV12-4 to TRBJ1-2; 10 bases agree with TRBD1. The CDR3 has 16 amino acids. After removal of 2 bases from V and 8 bases from J, the junction contained 11 bases not matched to a gene. CDR3 region: CASSLRGTGAILGYTF. CDR3 coding DNA: TGTGCCAGCAGTTTACGGGGGACAGGGGCAATTCTAGGCTACACCTTC.

This clonotype was seen only a few times. V is TRBV27 and J is TRBJ2-1, with D perhaps given as TRBD1 or TRBD2 (6 bases each). With 6 bases removed from V and 5 bases from J, the gap between germline ends came to 14 bases. This CDR3 has 14 residues. CDR1 is MNHEY and CDR2 is SMNVEV in the germline V gene (reference sequence). The CDR3 nucleotides are TGTGCCAGCAGCCTCGTGGGGGGCCACAATGAGCAGTTCTTC. This codes for CASSLVGGHNEQFF.

The chain couples TRBV7-6 to TRBJ2-3, with 9 bases fitting TRBD2. CDR1 SGHVS and CDR2 FNYEAQ come from the germline V gene. The CDR3 length is 17 residues. J lost 3 bases, V lost 3 bases, and 10 bases had no gene match. This CDR3 is CASSFVVAGVLTDTQYF. The CDR3 nucleotides read TGTGCCAGCAGCTTCGTGGTAGCGGGGGTATTGACAGATACGCAGTATTTT.

Turning to this clonotype: The junction departs from germline at one end; a sequencing error may be responsible. This chain joins TRBV20-1 and TRBJ2-4; 8 bases align to TRBD2. The CDR3 consists of 16 residues. Germline-derived CDR1 and CDR2 are DFQATT and SNEGSKA (reference sequence). The CDR3 nucleotides are TGCAGTGCAAAATTAGCGGGAAACCTAGCCAAAAACATTCAGTATTTC. Protein: CSAKLAGNLAKNIQYF.

The chain is built from TRBV9 and TRBJ1-5; 7 nucleotides match TRBD1. Germline CDR1 and CDR2: SGDLS and YYNGEE. V lost 3 bases and J lost 0; bases outside the gene matches: 3. The CDR3 totals 15 residues. Here the CDR3 DNA reads TGTGCCAGCAGCGGGGGACAGAGTAGCAATCAGCCCCAGCATTTT. Translation gives CASSGGQSSNQPQHF. Full variable domain (rest looked up from reference TRBV9 and TRBJ1-5): DSGVTQTPKHLITATGQRVTLRCSPRSGDLSVYWYQQSLDQGLQFLIQYYNGEERAKGNILERFSAQQFPDLHSELNLSSLELGDSALYFCASSGGQSSNQPQHFGDGTRLSIL.

The genes are TRBV6-1 and TRBJ1-1; D call uncertain. Trimming removed 11 bases from V and 1 base from J, with 8 bases in between. Germline V gene lookup returns CDR1 MNHNS and CDR2 SASEGT. The CDR3 spans 11 residues. The CDR3, as DNA: TGTGCCGGGGAGCCGAACACTGAAGCTTTCTTT. Its protein is CAGEPNTEAFF.

This clonotype showed up just a few times. The CDR3 region has the DNA TGTGCCAGCAGCCAAGGGGGGGTTGAAGCTTTCTTT. As protein: CASSQGGVEAFF. This chain uses TRBV6-1 with TRBJ1-1, with a possible D match to TRBD1 (6 bases). The CDR3 runs to 12 residues. V was trimmed by 6 bases and J by 7 bases, leaving 12 bases between them. The germline V gene encodes CDR1 MNHNS and CDR2 SASEGT.

This rearrangement joins TRBV20-1 to TRBJ2-3; D gene ambiguous. Between the trimmed V and J ends, which lost 5 bases and 5 bases, there was a span of 17 bases. This CDR3 region has 14 residues. The germline V gene encodes CDR1 DFQATT and CDR2 SNEGSKA (reference sequence). The CDR3, as DNA: TGCAGTGCTTGGACGGCGAGACCGGAAGATACGCAGTATTTT. It encodes CSAWTARPEDTQYF.

The chain employs TRBV20-1 and TRBJ1-2; TRBD1 matches 12 bases. Germline CDR1 and CDR2: DFQATT and SNEGSKA (reference sequence). V lost 2 bases to trimming and J lost 8 bases; unmatched junction nucleotides: 24. The CDR3 sequence is 20 residues long. CDR3 bases: TGCAGTGCTAGAAGGGCCTCCCTGTGGGACAGGGGGCATTCAGGGGAGGGCTACACCTTC. As protein: CSARRASLWDRGHSGEGYTF.

This clonotype was seen a handful of times. V and J are TRBV24-1 and TRBJ1-2; D might be TRBD1 (6 bases). There are 17 residues in the CDR3. Germline CDR1 and CDR2: KGHDR and SFDVKD. V gave up 5 bases and J gave up 4 bases, with 22 bases separating them. The CDR3 coding sequence is TGTGCCACCAGTGGCCCCGTGGGGGGGGCTTATGGCTATGGCTACACCTTC. This codes for CATSGPVGGAYGYGYTF.

This clonotype is large in the sample. The chain is built from TRBV18 and TRBJ2-5; TRBD1 aligns across 10 bases. Germline loops: CDR1 KGHSH, CDR2 LQKENI. V shed 3 bases and J 5 bases; nucleotides not matched to a gene: 0. The CDR3 is 13 residues long. CDR3 in amino acids: CASSPGQGETQYF. The DNA of the CDR3 is TGTGCCAGCTCACCGGGACAGGGGGAGACCCAGTACTTC.

The chain employs TRBV6-5 and TRBJ1-3; D gene ambiguous. CDR1 is MNHEY, CDR2 SVGAGI, per germline. V lost 2 bases and J lost 5, with 16 bases in between. CDR3 size: 16 residues. The DNA for the CDR3 is TGTGCCAGCAGTTACACGGCCGGAGGAGGACGAAACACCATATATTTT. Translation gives CASSYTAGGGRNTIYF.

The chain uses TRBV27 and TRBJ1-1, with a weak D call TRBD1 (6 bases). The CDR3 extends over 13 amino acids. Trimming left V 2 bases short and J 4 bases short, with 8 bases between. Germline assignment: CDR1 MNHEY and CDR2 SMNVEV (reference sequence). The CDR3 DNA is TGTGCCAGCAGTTTAAACAGGGCCACTGAAGCTTTCTTT. As protein: CASSLNRATEAFF.

V is TRBV11-1 and J is TRBJ2-7; D gene ambiguous. This CDR3 spans 14 amino acids. Trimming cost V 1 base and J 5 bases, with 12 bases left between them. Per the germline V gene, CDR1 is SGHAT and CDR2 is FQDESV (reference sequence). CDR3 residues: CASSLDHTFNEQYF. The CDR3 DNA reads as TGTGCCAGCAGCTTAGATCACACGTTCAACGAGCAGTACTTC. The full variable domain, with the rest looked up from reference TRBV11-1 and TRBJ2-7, is EAEVAQSPRYKITEKSQAVAFWCDPISGHATLYWYRQILGQGPELLVQFQDESVVDDSQLPKDRFSAERLKGVDSTLKIQPAELGDSAMYLCASSLDHTFNEQYFGPGTRLTVT.

This clonotype was counted only a few times. The CDR3 coding sequence is TGTGCCAGCAGCTTAGGGGTATCTCTTGGGGCCAACGTCCTGACTTTC. It translates to CASSLGVSLGANVLTF. V and J are TRBV7-6 and TRBJ2-6; D gene uncertain. The CDR3 has 16 residues. V was shortened by 1 base and J by 3 bases, with 10 bases between the two germline ends. Looked up from germline, CDR1 is SGHVS and CDR2 is FNYEAQ.